These T cell receptor beta chains were read from a single sample in a study of early T cells in non-severe SARS-CoV-2 infection. MiXCR, applied by TCRdb to the 5' RACE reads, yields one record per CDR3 protein. The sample shows approximately 56,000 distinct CDR3 sequences, under 12% of them seen only once. Source material: whole blood. These receptors all stem from an adult who was a healthcare worker with PCR-confirmed SARS-CoV-2 infection or an uninfected control (not recorded which). The CDR3 runs from the conserved cysteine through the conserved F or W. D genes are given only for firm matches. Only part of the rows carry a size: once, few, many, or a class if the clone is expanded.

>.|TRBJ2-2|.|TRBV6-1
CVSSRVWTGELFF
TGTGTCAGCAGCAGGGTCTGGACCGGGGAGCTGTTTTTT
>few|TRBJ2-2|.|TRBV5-1
CASSATPNTGELFF
TGCGCCAGCAGCGCGACACCAAACACCGGGGAGCTGTTTTTT
>few|TRBJ1-2|.|TRBV27
CATLGPSQGGNYGYTF
TGTGCCACCCTGGGGCCCAGTCAGGGAGGGAACTATGGCTACACCTTC
>.|TRBJ1-2|.|TRBV12-3/TRBV12-4
CASSLTRMNYGYTF
TGTGCCAGCAGTTTAACACGAATGAACTATGGCTACACCTTC
>few|TRBJ2-3|TRBD2|TRBV7-3
CASSKVAGTDTQYF
TGTGCCAGCAGCAAGGTAGCGGGGACAGATACGCAGTATTTT
>many|TRBJ2-1|TRBD2|TRBV19
CASSTASGRAYYNEQFF
TGTGCCAGTAGTACGGCTAGCGGGAGGGCCTACTACAATGAGCAGTTCTTC
>few|TRBJ2-7|.|TRBV3-1
CASSQVPGEQYF
TGTGCCAGCAGCCAAGTCCCCGGGGAGCAGTACTTC
>.|TRBJ2-7|TRBD2|TRBV29-1
CSASGSPSYEQYF
TGCAGCGCGAGCGGGAGTCCTTCCTACGAGCAGTACTTC
>.|TRBJ2-2|TRBD1|TRBV5-5
CASSLEGARGHAGELFF
TGTGCCAGCAGCTTGGAGGGGGCCAGGGGGCACGCCGGGGAGCTGTTTTTT
>.|TRBJ2-2|.|TRBV7-2
CASSPSRRGQSGELFF
TGTGCCAGCAGCCCCAGTAGGCGGGGGCAGAGCGGGGAGCTGTTTTTT